The entry that follows covers one T cell receptor (beta chain) sequence. The sample comes from a study of control samples from healthy donors and cancer patients. This CDR3 region has 13 residues. V lost 4 bases to trimming and J lost 3 bases, with 9 bases between them. The germline gives CDR1 SSHAT, CDR2 FNYEAQ (reference sequence). Repertoires were generated with immunoSEQ multiplex PCR, while TCRdb's copy carries only in-frame clones and drops some. The top ten hold 1.5% of the sample, which has 180,000 or so clones, 91% seen once. The sequence was collected from a woman in her thirties in good health. The source material was blood. The gene calls are TRBV7-7 and TRBJ1-1, with D unresolved. The chain's CDR3 is CASSSRRDTEAFF. DNA for the CDR3: TGTGCCAGCAGCTCTAGACGAGACACTGAAGCTTTCTTT.